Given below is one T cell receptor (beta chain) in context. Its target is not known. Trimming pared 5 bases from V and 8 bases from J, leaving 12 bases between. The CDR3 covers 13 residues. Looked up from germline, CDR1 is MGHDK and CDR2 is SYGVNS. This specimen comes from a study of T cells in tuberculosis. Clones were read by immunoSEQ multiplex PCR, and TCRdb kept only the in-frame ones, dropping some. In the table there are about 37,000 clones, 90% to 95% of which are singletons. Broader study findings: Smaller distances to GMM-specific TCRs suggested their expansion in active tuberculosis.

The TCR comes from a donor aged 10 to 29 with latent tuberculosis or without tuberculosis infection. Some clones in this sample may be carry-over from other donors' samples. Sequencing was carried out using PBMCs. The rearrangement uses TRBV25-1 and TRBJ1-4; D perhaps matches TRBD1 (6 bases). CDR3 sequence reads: CASSSRGWEKLFF. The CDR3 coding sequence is TGTGCCAGCAGTTCCAGGGGTTGGGAAAAACTGTTTTTT. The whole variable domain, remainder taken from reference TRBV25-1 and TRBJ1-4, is EADIYQTPRYLVIGTGKKITLECSQTMGHDKMYWYQQDPGMELHLIHYSYGVNSTEKGDLSSESTVSRIRTEHFPLTLESARPSHTSQYLCASSSRGWEKLFFGSGTQLSVL.